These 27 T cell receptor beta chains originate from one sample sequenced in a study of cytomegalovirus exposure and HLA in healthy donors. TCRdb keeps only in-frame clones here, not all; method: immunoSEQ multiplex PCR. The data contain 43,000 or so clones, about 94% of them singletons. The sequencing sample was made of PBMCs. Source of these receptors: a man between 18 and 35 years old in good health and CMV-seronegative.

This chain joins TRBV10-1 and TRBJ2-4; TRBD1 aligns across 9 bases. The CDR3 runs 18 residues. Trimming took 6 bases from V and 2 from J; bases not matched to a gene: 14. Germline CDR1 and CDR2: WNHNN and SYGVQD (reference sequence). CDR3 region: CASSVPGQGFYSKNIQYF. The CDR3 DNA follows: TGCGCCAGCAGCGTCCCGGGACAGGGATTTTATTCCAAAAACATTCAGTACTTC.

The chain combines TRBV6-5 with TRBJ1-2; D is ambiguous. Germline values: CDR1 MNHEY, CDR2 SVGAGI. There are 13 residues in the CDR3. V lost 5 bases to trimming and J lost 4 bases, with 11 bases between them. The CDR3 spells CASSLGQTYGYTF. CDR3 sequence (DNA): TGTGCCAGCAGTCTTGGGCAAACCTATGGCTACACCTTC.

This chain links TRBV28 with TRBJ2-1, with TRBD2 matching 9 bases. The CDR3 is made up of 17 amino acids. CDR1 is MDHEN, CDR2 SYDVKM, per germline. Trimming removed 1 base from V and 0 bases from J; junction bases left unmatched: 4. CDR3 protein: CASSLLSSGVSYNEQFF. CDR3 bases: TGTGCCAGCAGTTTATTGTCTAGCGGGGTCTCCTACAATGAGCAGTTCTTC.

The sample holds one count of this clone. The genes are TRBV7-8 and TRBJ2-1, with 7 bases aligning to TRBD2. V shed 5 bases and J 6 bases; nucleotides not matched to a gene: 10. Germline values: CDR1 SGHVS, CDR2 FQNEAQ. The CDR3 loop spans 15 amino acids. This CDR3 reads CASSQRDPVINEQFF. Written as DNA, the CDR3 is TGTGCCAGCAGCCAGCGGGACCCAGTAATCAATGAGCAGTTCTTC.

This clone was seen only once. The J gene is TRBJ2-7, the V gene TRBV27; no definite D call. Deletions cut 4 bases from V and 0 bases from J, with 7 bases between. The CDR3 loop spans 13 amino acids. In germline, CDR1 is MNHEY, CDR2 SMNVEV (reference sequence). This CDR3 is CASSYSTSYEQYF. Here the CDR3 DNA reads TGTGCCAGCAGTTACTCTACCTCCTACGAGCAGTACTTC.

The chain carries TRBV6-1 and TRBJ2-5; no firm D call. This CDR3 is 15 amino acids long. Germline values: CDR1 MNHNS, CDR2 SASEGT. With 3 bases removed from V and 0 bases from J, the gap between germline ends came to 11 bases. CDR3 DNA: TGTGCCAGCAGTGAGAGGCCAATGTACCAAGAGACCCAGTACTTC. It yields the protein CASSERPMYQETQYF.

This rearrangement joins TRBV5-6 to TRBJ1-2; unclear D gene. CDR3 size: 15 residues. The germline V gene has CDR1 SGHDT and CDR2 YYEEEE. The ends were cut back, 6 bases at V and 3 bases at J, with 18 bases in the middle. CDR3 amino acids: CASTLVNGEDYGYTF. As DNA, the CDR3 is TGTGCCAGCACTTTGGTGAACGGGGAGGACTATGGCTACACCTTC.

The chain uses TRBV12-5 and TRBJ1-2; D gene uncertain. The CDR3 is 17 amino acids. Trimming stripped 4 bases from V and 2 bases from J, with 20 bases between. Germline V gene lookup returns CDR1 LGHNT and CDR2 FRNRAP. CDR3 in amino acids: CASGSQSYSGLNYGYTF. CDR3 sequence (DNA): TGTGCTAGTGGTTCGCAGTCCTACAGCGGTCTAAACTATGGCTACACCTTC.

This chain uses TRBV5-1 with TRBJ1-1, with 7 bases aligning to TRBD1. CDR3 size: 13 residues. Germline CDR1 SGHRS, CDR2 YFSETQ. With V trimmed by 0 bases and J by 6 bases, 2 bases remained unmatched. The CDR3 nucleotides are TGCGCCAGCAGCTTGGCCCAGGGGGCTGAAGCTTTCTTT. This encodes CASSLAQGAEAFF.

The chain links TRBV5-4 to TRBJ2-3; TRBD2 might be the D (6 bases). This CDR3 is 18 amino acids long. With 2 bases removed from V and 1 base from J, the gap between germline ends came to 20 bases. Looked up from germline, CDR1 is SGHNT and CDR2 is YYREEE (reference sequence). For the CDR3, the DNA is TGTGCCAGCAGCTTACGGGACTCCCGGAATTACGGCACAGATACGCAGTATTTT. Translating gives CASSLRDSRNYGTDTQYF.

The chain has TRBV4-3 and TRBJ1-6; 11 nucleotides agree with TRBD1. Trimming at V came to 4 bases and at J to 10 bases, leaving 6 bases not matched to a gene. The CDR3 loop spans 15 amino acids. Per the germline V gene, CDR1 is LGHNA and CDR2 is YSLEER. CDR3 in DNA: TGCGCCAGCAGCCGGCGGACAGGGGGCCGGTCACCCCTCCACTTT. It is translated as CASSRRTGGRSPLHF.

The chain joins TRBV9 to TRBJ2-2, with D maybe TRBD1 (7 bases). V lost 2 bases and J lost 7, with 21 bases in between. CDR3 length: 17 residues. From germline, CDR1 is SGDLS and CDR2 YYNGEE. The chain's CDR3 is CASSVALGAQGGGELFF. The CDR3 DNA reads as TGTGCCAGCAGCGTGGCCCTTGGGGCCCAGGGGGGCGGGGAGCTGTTTTTT.

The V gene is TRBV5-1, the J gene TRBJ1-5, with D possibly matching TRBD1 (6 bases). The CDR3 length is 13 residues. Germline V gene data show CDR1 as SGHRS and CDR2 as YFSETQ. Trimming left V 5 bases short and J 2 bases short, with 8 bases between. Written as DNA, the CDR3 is TGCGCCAGCAGTTCAGGGGGCAATCAGCCCCAGCATTTT. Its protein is CASSSGGNQPQHF.

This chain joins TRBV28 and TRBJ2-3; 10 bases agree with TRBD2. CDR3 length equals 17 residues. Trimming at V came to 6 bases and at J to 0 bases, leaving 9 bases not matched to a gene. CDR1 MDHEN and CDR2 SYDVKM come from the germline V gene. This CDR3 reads CASSARTSGPSTDTQYF. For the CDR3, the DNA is TGTGCCAGCAGCGCCAGGACTAGCGGCCCTAGCACAGATACGCAGTATTTT.

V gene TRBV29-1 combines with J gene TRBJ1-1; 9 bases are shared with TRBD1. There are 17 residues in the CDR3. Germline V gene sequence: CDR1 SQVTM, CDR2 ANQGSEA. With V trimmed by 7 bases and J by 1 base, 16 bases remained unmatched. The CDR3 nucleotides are TGCAGCGGCCGATCCGGGACAGGGAACGTTGGGAACACTGAAGCTTTCTTT. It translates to CSGRSGTGNVGNTEAFF.

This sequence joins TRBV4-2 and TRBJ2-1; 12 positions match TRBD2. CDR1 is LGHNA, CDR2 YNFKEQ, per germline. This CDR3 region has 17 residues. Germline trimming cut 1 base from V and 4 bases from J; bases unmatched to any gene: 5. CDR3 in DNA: TGTGCCAGCAGCCAAGGGACTAGCGGGGAAAGATACAATGAGCAGTTCTTC. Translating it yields CASSQGTSGERYNEQFF.

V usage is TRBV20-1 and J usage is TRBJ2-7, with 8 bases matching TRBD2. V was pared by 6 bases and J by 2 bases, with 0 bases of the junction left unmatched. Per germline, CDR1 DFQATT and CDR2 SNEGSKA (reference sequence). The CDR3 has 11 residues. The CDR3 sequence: CSAGGAYEQYF. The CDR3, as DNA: TGCAGTGCCGGGGGGGCCTACGAGCAGTACTTC.

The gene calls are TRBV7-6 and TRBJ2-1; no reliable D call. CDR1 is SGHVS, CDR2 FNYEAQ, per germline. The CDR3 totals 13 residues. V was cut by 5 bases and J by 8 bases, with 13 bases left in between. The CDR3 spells CASSPNVAYEQFF. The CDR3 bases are TGTGCCAGCAGCCCCAATGTAGCCTATGAGCAGTTCTTC. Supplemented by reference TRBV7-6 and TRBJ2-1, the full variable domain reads GAGVSQSPRYKVTKRGQDVALRCDPISGHVSLYWYRQALGQGPEFLTYFNYEAQQDKSGLPNDRFSAERPEGSISTLTIQRTEQRDSAMYRCASSPNVAYEQFFGPGTRLTVL.

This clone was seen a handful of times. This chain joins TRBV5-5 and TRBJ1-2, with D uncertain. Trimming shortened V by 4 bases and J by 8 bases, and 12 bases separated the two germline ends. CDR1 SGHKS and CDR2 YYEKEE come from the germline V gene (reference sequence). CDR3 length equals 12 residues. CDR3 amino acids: CASSGTGSGYTF. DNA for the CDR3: TGTGCCAGCAGCGGAACGGGGAGCGGCTACACCTTC.

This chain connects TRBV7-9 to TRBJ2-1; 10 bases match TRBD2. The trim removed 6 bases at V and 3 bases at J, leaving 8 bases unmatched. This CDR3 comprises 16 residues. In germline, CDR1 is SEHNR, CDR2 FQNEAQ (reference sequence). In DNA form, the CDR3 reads TGTGCCAGCAGTGACCTGGGACTAGCGAGCTACAATGAGCAGTTCTTC. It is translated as CASSDLGLASYNEQFF.

CDR3 nucleotide sequence: TGCGCCAGCATCCAGGACAGGGACACTGAAGCTTTCTTT. Translation gives CASIQDRDTEAFF. The V and J genes are TRBV5-1 and TRBJ1-1, with 8 bases fitting TRBD1. Germline CDR1 and CDR2: SGHRS and YFSETQ. The CDR3 is 13 residues long. The J segment lost 3 bases and the V segment lost 6 bases, leaving 4 bases of the junction unmatched.

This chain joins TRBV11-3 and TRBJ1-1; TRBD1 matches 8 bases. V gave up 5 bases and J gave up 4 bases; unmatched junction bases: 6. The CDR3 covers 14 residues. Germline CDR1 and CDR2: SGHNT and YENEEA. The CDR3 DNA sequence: TGTGCCAGCAGCCCTGGGACAGGAGTCACTGAAGCTTTCTTT. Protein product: CASSPGTGVTEAFF. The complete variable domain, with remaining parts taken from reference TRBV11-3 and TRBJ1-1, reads EAGVVQSPRYKIIEKKQPVAFWCNPISGHNTLYWYLQNLGQGPELLIRYENEEAVDDSQLPKDRFSAERLKGVDSTLKIQPAELGDSAVYLCASSPGTGVTEAFFGQGTRLTVV.

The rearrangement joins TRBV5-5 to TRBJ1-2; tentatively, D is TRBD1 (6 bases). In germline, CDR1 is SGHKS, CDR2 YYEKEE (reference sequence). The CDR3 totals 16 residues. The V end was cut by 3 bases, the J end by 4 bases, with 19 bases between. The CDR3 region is CASSSAFVTGSYGYTF. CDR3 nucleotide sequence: TGTGCCAGCAGCTCAGCTTTTGTGACAGGATCCTATGGCTACACCTTC.

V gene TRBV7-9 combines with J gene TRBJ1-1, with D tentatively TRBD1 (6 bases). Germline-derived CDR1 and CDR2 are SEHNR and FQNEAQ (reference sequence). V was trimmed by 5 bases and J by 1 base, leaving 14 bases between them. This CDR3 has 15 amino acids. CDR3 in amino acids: CASSPAGGRNTEAFF. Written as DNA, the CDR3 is TGTGCCAGCAGCCCTGCGGGGGGCAGGAACACTGAAGCTTTCTTT.

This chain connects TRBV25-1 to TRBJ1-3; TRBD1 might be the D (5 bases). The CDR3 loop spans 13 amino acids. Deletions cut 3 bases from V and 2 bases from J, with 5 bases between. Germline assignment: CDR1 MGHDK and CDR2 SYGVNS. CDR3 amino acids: CASSDRAGNTIYF. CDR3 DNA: TGTGCCAGCAGTGACAGGGCTGGAAACACCATATATTTT. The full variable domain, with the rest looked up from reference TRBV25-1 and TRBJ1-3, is EADIYQTPRYLVIGTGKKITLECSQTMGHDKMYWYQQDPGMELHLIHYSYGVNSTEKGDLSSESTVSRIRTEHFPLTLESARPSHTSQYLCASSDRAGNTIYFGEGSWLTVV.

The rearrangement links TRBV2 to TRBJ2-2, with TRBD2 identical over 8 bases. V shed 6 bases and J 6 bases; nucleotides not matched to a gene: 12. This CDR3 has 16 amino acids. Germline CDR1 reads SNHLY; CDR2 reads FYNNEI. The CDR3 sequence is CASRAIGAGGPGELFF. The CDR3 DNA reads TGTGCCAGCAGGGCCATAGGGGCGGGGGGCCCCGGGGAGCTGTTTTTT.

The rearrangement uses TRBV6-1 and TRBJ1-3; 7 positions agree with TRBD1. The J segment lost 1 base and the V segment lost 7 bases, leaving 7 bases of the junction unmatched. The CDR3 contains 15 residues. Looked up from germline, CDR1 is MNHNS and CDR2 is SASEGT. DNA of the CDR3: TGTGCCAGCACGAAGGGGGCTAATTCTGGAAACACCATATATTTT. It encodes CASTKGANSGNTIYF.